These T cell receptor beta chains were read from a single sample in a study of shared T cell receptors in the human thymus. Repertoires were generated with immunoSEQ multiplex PCR, while TCRdb's copy carries only in-frame clones and drops some. The sample consists of approximately 580,000 clones, approximately 78% of them appearing once. The sample was also linked to a second study, of human thymus T cells.

Sequences were obtained from thymocytes. Receptors were obtained from a boy less than two years old with a congenital heart defect. The CDR3 runs from the conserved cysteine through the conserved F or W. D genes are given only for firm matches. Some rows have no size entry. The others give once, few or many, or a class for an expanded clone.

clone_size	j_call	v_call	d_call	cdr3_aa	cdr3_nt
.	TRBJ2-2	TRBV25-1	.	CASSLTGRDTGELFF	TGTGCCAGCAGTCTCACAGGGAGAGACACCGGGGAGCTGTTTTTT
.	TRBJ2-7	TRBV7-9	TRBD2	CASSRTSGAVDEQYF	TGTGCCAGCAGCCGCACTAGCGGCGCAGTCGACGAGCAGTACTTC
.	TRBJ2-1	TRBV27	TRBD2	CARPVGGSGHNEQFF	TGTGCCAGACCCGTGGGCGGGAGCGGGCACAATGAGCAGTTCTTC
.	TRBJ2-5	TRBV11-2	.	CASSLDTRQTMETQYF	TGTGCCAGCAGCTTAGATACCAGACAAACCATGGAGACCCAGTACTTC
.	TRBJ2-5	TRBV12-5	TRBD2	CASGLRLAPAWEGRETQYF	TGTGCTAGTGGTTTGAGGTTAGCCCCCGCTTGGGAGGGCCGGGAGACCCAGTACTTC
.	TRBJ2-3	TRBV15	.	CATSRPRWYGASSTDTQYF	TGTGCCACCAGCAGACCACGGTGGTACGGAGCCTCTAGCACAGATACGCAGTATTTT
.	TRBJ2-3	TRBV5-6	TRBD2	CASSRLAGAVYF	TGTGCCAGCAGCCGACTAGCGGGAGCAGTCTATTTT
.	TRBJ2-1	TRBV14	TRBD2	CASSQEAGEAYNEQFF	TGTGCCAGCAGCCAAGAGGCGGGAGAGGCCTACAATGAGCAGTTCTTC
.	TRBJ1-5	TRBV28	.	CASSSKPRGNQPQHF	TGTGCCAGCAGTTCGAAGCCGAGGGGCAATCAGCCCCAGCATTTT
once	TRBJ2-7	TRBV11-3	.	CASSGSTYYEQYF	TGTGCCAGCTCAGGGTCCACTTACTACGAGCAGTACTTC
.	TRBJ2-3	TRBV27	.	CASSLKGQDISTDTQYF	TGTGCCAGCAGTTTAAAGGGGCAGGATATTAGCACAGATACGCAGTATTTT
.	TRBJ2-2	TRBV12-5	TRBD2	CASERTSGRDTGELFF	TGTGCTAGTGAGCGGACTAGCGGGAGGGACACCGGGGAGCTGTTTTTT
once	TRBJ2-1	TRBV5-1	TRBD2	CASSLGGRAGVEQFF	TGCGCCAGCAGCTTGGGCGGGAGGGCCGGGGTTGAGCAGTTCTTC
.	TRBJ1-1	TRBV30	.	CAWSPVWGRDTEAFF	TGTGCCTGGAGTCCCGTGTGGGGGCGGGACACTGAAGCTTTCTTT
.	TRBJ2-3	TRBV7-9	TRBD2	CASSLEWAGGGTDTQYF	TGTGCCAGCAGCTTAGAATGGGCGGGAGGGGGCACAGATACGCAGTATTTT
.	TRBJ2-7	TRBV2	TRBD2	CASKGSGGRSYEQYF	TGTGCCAGTAAAGGCTCGGGGGGACGTTCCTACGAGCAGTACTTC
.	TRBJ2-3	TRBV29-1	TRBD2	CSVFRTSGSTDTQYF	TGCAGCGTATTTCGGACTAGCGGGAGTACAGATACGCAGTATTTT
.	TRBJ2-7	TRBV29-1	TRBD1	CSVPSGTGTYEQYF	TGCAGCGTACCCTCCGGGACAGGGACCTACGAGCAGTACTTC
.	TRBJ2-1	TRBV19	.	CASSKTPPGRWFF	TGTGCCAGTAGTAAGACGCCCCCAGGAAGGTGGTTCTTC